The 23 T cell receptor beta chains reported below all come from one sample, sequenced in a study of T cells in Graves' hyperthyroidism and ophthalmopathy. Amplification of TCR beta CDR3 regions used RNA as the template. The TCR CDR3 was amplified in a first-round RT-PCR using the HTBI primer set. TCRdb reprocessed the multiplex PCR reads via MiXCR and lists one record per CDR3 protein. The sample holds a few hundred thousand distinct CDR3 sequences, over 15% seen once. Specimen: blood. These receptors all come from a woman aged 60 to 75 with Graves' ophthalmopathy.

This clonotype was counted many times. CDR3 in DNA: TGTGCCAGCAGTGGGGTGGGGGGGAACACTGAAGCTTTCTTT. As protein: CASSGVGGNTEAFF. The genes are TRBV2 and TRBJ1-1; possibly TRBD1 for D (5 bases). The CDR3 contains 14 residues. Germline V gene sequence: CDR1 SNHLY, CDR2 FYNNEI. Trimming removed 4 bases from V and 1 base from J, with 10 bases in between.

This chain uses TRBV7-8 with TRBJ1-4; D perhaps matches TRBD1 (6 bases). This CDR3 has 16 residues. V was trimmed by 1 base and J by 4 bases, leaving 13 bases between them. Germline CDR1 is SGHVS and CDR2 is FQNEAQ. This CDR3 is CASSLGDTGFNEKLFF. In DNA form, the CDR3 reads TGTGCCAGCAGCTTAGGGGACACTGGATTTAATGAAAAACTGTTTTTT.

This clonotype came up many times. The chain couples TRBV7-2 to TRBJ2-5, with a tentative D call TRBD2 (6 bases). This CDR3 has 12 amino acids. Germline CDR1 reads SGHTA; CDR2 reads FQGNSA. Trimming removed 7 bases at V and 5 bases at J, with 11 bases between. The CDR3 sequence: CASNRGLETQYF. In nucleotides, the CDR3 is TGTGCCAGCAACCGGGGGTTGGAGACCCAGTACTTC.

This clonotype has ten or more counts. The chain uses TRBV5-1 and TRBJ2-2; D is unclear. CDR3 size: 14 residues. The ends were cut back, 0 bases at V and 6 bases at J, with 9 bases in the middle. CDR1 is SGHRS and CDR2 is YFSETQ in the germline V gene. CDR3 amino acids: CASSLAGGAGELFF. CDR3 in DNA: TGCGCCAGCAGCTTGGCGGGTGGTGCCGGGGAGCTGTTTTTT. Based on the CDR3 plus reference TRBV5-1 and TRBJ2-2, the full variable domain is KAGVTQTPRYLIKTRGQQVTLSCSPISGHRSVSWYQQTPGQGLQFLFEYFSETQRNKGNFPGRFSGRQFSNSRSEMNVSTLELGDSALYLCASSLAGGAGELFFGEGSRLTVL.

Many counts were recorded for this clonotype. This rearrangement joins TRBV7-9 to TRBJ2-7; a possible D gene is TRBD2 (5 bases). Germline V CDR1 and CDR2: SEHNR, FQNEAQ (reference sequence). The V end lost 5 bases, the J end lost 6 bases, and 8 bases lay between the germline ends. The CDR3 has 11 residues. CDR3 nucleotide sequence: TGTGCCAGCAGCCCTGGGAGCGAGCAGTACTTC. This gives the protein CASSPGSEQYF.

Only a few counts were recorded for this clonotype. The chain combines TRBV5-1 with TRBJ2-7, with D perhaps given as TRBD1 or TRBD2 (5 bases each). V was shortened by 0 bases and J by 0 bases, with 10 bases between the two germline ends. CDR3 length: 15 residues. CDR1 SGHRS and CDR2 YFSETQ come from the germline V gene. This chain's CDR3 is CASSLDPGTSYEQYF. In DNA, the CDR3 is TGCGCCAGCAGCTTGGATCCGGGGACCTCCTACGAGCAGTACTTC. Together with reference TRBV5-1 and TRBJ2-7, the CDR3 gives the full variable domain: KAGVTQTPRYLIKTRGQQVTLSCSPISGHRSVSWYQQTPGQGLQFLFEYFSETQRNKGNFPGRFSGRQFSNSRSEMNVSTLELGDSALYLCASSLDPGTSYEQYFGPGTRLTVT.

The sample holds many counts of this clonotype. The chain carries TRBV29-1 and TRBJ2-1; D is unresolved. The V gene lost 8 bases and the J gene lost 7 bases, with 15 bases spanning the gap. This CDR3 region has 12 residues. CDR1 and CDR2 from the germline V gene are SQVTM and ANQGSEA. The CDR3, as DNA: TGCAGCCATCCCGGACCCCTAAATGAGCAGTTCTTC. This encodes CSHPGPLNEQFF.

This clonotype was counted at least ten times. The chain couples TRBV11-2 to TRBJ1-2; 8 bases line up with TRBD1. The V segment lost 5 bases and the J segment 7 bases; nucleotides outside the gene matches: 6. CDR1 and CDR2 (germline): SGHAT, FQNNGV. CDR3 length: 13 residues. The DNA for the CDR3 is TGTGCCAGCAGCACCGGACAGGGTCGTGGCTACACCTTC. This translates into CASSTGQGRGYTF.

This clonotype was detected only a few times. Being one base from a much bigger clone, this may be a read error. V and J are TRBV5-1 and TRBJ1-1; D call uncertain. The V end was cut by 0 bases, the J end by 4 bases, with 10 bases between. CDR3 length: 14 amino acids. CDR1 and CDR2 (germline): SGHRS, YFSETQ. The CDR3 DNA follows: TGCGCCAGCAGCTTGGAGCAGTCAGGCACTGAAGCTTTCTTT. This sequence encodes CASSLEQSGTEAFF.

Comments on this clonotype: A much larger clone lies a single base off, so this may be a read error. The chain combines TRBV10-3 with TRBJ2-7, with 8 bases aligning to TRBD1. Trimming removed 0 bases from V and 2 bases from J; junction bases left unmatched: 9. Germline-derived CDR1 and CDR2 are ENHRY and SYGVKD. CDR3 length: 17 amino acids. This CDR3 is CAISESAPGTGAYEQYF. CDR3 coding DNA: TGTGCCATCAGTGAGTCCGCTCCGGGGACAGGAGCCTACGAGCAGTACTTC.

Points on this clonotype: A single base separates this from a much larger clone, so it may be a read error. The chain uses TRBV10-3 and TRBJ2-7, with TRBD1 as a possible D gene (5 bases). Germline values: CDR1 ENHRY, CDR2 SYGVKD. The CDR3 totals 14 residues. In nucleotides, the CDR3 is TGTGTCATCAGTGTCCTGCCAGACAGAGACGAGCAGTACTTC. It translates to CVISVLPDRDEQYF.

This clonotype occurred many times. The chain combines TRBV7-2 with TRBJ2-1; no definite D call. From germline, CDR1 is SGHTA and CDR2 FQGNSA. Trimming removed 0 bases at V and 0 bases at J, with 6 bases between. The CDR3 consists of 15 residues. The CDR3 DNA sequence: TGTGCCAGCAGCTTAGCAATAAGCTCCTACAATGAGCAGTTCTTC. Translated, it gives CASSLAISSYNEQFF. The whole variable domain, remainder taken from reference TRBV7-2 and TRBJ2-1, is GAGVSQSPSNKVTEKGKDVELRCDPISGHTALYWYRQSLGQGLEFLIYFQGNSAPDKSGLPSDRFSAERTGGSVSTLTIQRTQQEDSAVYLCASSLAISSYNEQFFGPGTRLTVL.

This clonotype was observed at least ten times. The chain combines TRBV14 with TRBJ1-2; TRBD1 agrees at 9 bases. The junction had 10 bases not matched to a gene; V was cut back by 4 bases and J by 7 bases. This CDR3 has 15 amino acids. The germline V gene has CDR1 SGHDN and CDR2 FVKESK. The DNA of the CDR3 is TGTGCCAGCAGCCCCAGTGGACAGGGGTGGTCTGGCTACACCTTC. Its protein product is CASSPSGQGWSGYTF.

This chain uses TRBV6-1 with TRBJ1-4, with D perhaps matching TRBD1 (5 bases). Germline-derived CDR1 and CDR2 are MNHNS and SASEGT. This CDR3 has 13 residues. Deletions cut 8 bases from V and 8 bases from J, with 15 bases between. The DNA for the CDR3 is TGTGCCAGCTCGTTCCAGGGTGGAGAAAAACTGTTTTTT. Translated: CASSFQGGEKLFF.

This clonotype was picked up many times. V usage is TRBV12-3 or TRBV12-4 and J usage is TRBJ1-2, with 9 bases lining up with TRBD1. This CDR3 is built from 14 residues. The junction had 4 bases not matched to a gene; V was cut back by 1 base and J by 7 bases. As DNA, the CDR3 is TGTGCCAGCAGTTTAGGGGACAGGGAGAGTGGCTACACCTTC. It encodes CASSLGDRESGYTF.

This clonotype has a count of ten or more. The J gene is TRBJ1-3, the V gene TRBV3-1, with 10 bases aligning to TRBD1. In germline, CDR1 is LGHDT, CDR2 YNNKEL (reference sequence). CDR3 length: 14 residues. The V gene end was trimmed by 4 bases and the J gene end by 4 bases; junction bases not matched to a gene: 1. The CDR3 bases are TGTGCCAGCAGCCGACAGGGGGCGGGAAACACCATATATTTT. Its protein product is CASSRQGAGNTIYF.

This clonotype turned up a few times. The V gene is TRBV6-2 or TRBV6-3, the J gene TRBJ2-2, with 12 bases identical to TRBD2. CDR3 length: 20 amino acids. V lost 7 bases to trimming and J lost 6 bases; unmatched junction nucleotides: 21. The germline CDR1 and CDR2 sequences are MNHEY and SVGEGT. CDR3 DNA sequence: TGTGCCAGCACCCGATTTGGCCTAGCGGGAGGGCCCCAGGGAGCCGGGGAGCTGTTTTTT. Translation: CASTRFGLAGGPQGAGELFF.

This clonotype was seen ten or more times. The chain joins TRBV6-2 or TRBV6-3 to TRBJ2-7; the D gene is possibly TRBD1 (5 bases). The V gene's germline CDR1 is MNHEY and CDR2 SVGEGT. This CDR3 has 13 residues. The germline V and J ends were trimmed by 8 bases and 2 bases, with 13 bases remaining between them. In DNA form, the CDR3 reads TGTGCCAGCGGCAGGGCAGTCACCTACGAGCAGTACTTC. Translated: CASGRAVTYEQYF.

This clonotype showed up many times. The CDR3 DNA reads as TGTGCCACCAGCAGAGCGAGGCCGGGCGAAAAACTGTTTTTT. It yields the protein CATSRARPGEKLFF. This rearrangement joins TRBV15 to TRBJ1-4; no definite D call. CDR1 and CDR2 from the germline V gene are LNHNV and YYDKDF (reference sequence). This CDR3 comprises 14 residues. V dropped 1 base and J dropped 8 bases, with 11 bases sitting between them.

In its sample, this clonotype was seen a few times. The gene calls are TRBV19 and TRBJ2-7, with D tentatively TRBD2 (6 bases). The length of the CDR3 is 13 residues. The germline CDR1 and CDR2 sequences are LNHDA and SQIVND (reference sequence). V was pared by 5 bases and J by 2 bases, with 10 bases between. CDR3 sequence (DNA): TGTGCCAGTAGTTCCGGACTACCCTACGAGCAGTACTTC. Amino acids: CASSSGLPYEQYF.

The V call is TRBV4-3, the J call TRBJ2-7, with TRBD2 matching over 8 bases. Germline CDR1 and CDR2: LGHNA and YSLEER. CDR3 length equals 16 residues. V was pared by 4 bases and J by 2 bases, with 10 bases of the junction left unmatched. CDR3 bases: TGCGCCAGCAGCCGCGGGGGGAGCGGGATACCCTACGAGCAGTACTTC. Translated, it gives CASSRGGSGIPYEQYF.

This clonotype turned up a few times. The rearrangement uses TRBV5-5 and TRBJ2-2; TRBD2 matches at 12 bases. The CDR3 covers 17 residues. V gave up 4 bases and J gave up 4 bases; unmatched junction bases: 8. Germline assignment: CDR1 SGHKS and CDR2 YYEKEE (reference sequence). The CDR3 protein is CASSGLAGSTRTGELFF. The CDR3 DNA sequence: TGTGCCAGCAGCGGACTAGCGGGATCGACACGCACCGGGGAGCTGTTTTTT.

The chain recombines TRBV5-1 with TRBJ1-4; maybe TRBD1 (5 bases). The CDR3 covers 13 residues. V shed 0 bases and J shed 11 bases, with 11 bases lying between them. CDR1 is SGHRS and CDR2 is YFSETQ in the germline V gene. This CDR3 reads CASSLDQGGKLFF. The CDR3 nucleotides read TGCGCCAGCAGCTTGGATCAGGGAGGGAAACTGTTTTTT.